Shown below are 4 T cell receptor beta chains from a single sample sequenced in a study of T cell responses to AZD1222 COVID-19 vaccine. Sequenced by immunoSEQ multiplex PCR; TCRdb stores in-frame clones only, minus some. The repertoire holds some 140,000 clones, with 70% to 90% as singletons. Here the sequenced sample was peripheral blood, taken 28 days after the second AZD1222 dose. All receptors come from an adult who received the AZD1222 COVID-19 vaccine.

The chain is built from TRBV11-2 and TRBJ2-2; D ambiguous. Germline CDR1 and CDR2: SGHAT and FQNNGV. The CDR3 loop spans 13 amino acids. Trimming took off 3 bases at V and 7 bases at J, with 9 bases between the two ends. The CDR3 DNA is TGTGCCAGCAGCTTCTTAAGGGACGGGGAGCTGTTTTTT. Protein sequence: CASSFLRDGELFF.

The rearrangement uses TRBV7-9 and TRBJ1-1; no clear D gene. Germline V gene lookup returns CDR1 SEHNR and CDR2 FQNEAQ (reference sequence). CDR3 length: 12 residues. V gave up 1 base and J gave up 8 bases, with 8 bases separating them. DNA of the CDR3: TGTGCCAGCAGCTTAGGGACCCCCGAAGCTTTCTTT. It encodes CASSLGTPEAFF. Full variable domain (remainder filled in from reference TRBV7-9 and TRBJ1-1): DTGVSQNPRHKITKRGQNVTFRCDPISEHNRLYWYRQTLGQGPEFLTYFQNEAQLEKSRLLSDRFSAERPKGSFSTLEIQRTEQGDSAMYLCASSLGTPEAFFGQGTRLTVV.

This CDR3 reads CAISESSSNSGNTIYF. CDR3 DNA sequence: TGTGCCATCAGTGAGAGTTCCAGCAACTCTGGAAACACCATATATTTT. The genes are TRBV10-3 and TRBJ1-3; D is undetermined. The germline CDR1 and CDR2 sequences are ENHRY and SYGVKD. Trimming left V 2 bases short and J 0 bases short, with 11 bases between. The CDR3 sequence is 16 residues long.

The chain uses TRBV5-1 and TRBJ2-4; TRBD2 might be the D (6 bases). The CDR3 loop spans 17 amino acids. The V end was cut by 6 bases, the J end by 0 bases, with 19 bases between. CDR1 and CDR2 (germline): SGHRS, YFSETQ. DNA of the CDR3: TGCGCCAGCACGGGCGGGGACCCCGGGATAGCCAAAAACATTCAGTACTTC. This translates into CASTGGDPGIAKNIQYF.